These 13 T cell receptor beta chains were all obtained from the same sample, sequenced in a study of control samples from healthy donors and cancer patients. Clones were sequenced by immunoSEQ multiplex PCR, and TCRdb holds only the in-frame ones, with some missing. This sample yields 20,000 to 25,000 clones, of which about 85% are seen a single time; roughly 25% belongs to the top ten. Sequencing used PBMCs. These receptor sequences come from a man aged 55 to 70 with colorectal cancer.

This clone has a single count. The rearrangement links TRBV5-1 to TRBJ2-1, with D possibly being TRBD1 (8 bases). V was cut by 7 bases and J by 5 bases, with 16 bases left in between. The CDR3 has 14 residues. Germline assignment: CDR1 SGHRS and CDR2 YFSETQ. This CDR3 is CASFGQGGNNEQFF. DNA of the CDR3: TGCGCCAGCTTTGGACAGGGAGGGAACAATGAGCAGTTCTTC.

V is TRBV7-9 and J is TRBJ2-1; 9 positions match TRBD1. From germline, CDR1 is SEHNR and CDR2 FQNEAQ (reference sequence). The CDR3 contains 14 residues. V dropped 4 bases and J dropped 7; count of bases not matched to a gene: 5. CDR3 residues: CASSSSGQGNEQFF. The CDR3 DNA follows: TGTGCCAGCAGCTCCTCTGGACAGGGGAATGAGCAGTTCTTC.

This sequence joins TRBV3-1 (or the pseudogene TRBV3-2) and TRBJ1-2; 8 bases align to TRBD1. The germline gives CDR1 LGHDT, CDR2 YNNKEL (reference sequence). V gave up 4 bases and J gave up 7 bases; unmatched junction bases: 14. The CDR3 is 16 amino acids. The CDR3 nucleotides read TGTGCCAGCAGCCTTCAACAGGGGGTTGGGATGCGTGGCTACACCTTC. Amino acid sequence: CASSLQQGVGMRGYTF.

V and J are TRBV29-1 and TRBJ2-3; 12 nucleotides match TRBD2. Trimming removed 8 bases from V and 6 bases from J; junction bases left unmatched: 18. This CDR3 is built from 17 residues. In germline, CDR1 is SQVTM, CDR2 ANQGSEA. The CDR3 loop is CSFRGSSGGASFDTQYF. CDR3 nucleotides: TGCAGCTTCCGTGGGTCTAGCGGGGGGGCCTCTTTTGATACGCAGTATTTT.

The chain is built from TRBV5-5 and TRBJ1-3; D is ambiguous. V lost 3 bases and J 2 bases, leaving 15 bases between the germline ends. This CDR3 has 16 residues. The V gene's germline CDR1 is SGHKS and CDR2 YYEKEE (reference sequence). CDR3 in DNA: TGTGCCAGCAGCTCTTTCGACGATTACCCTGGAAACACCATATATTTT. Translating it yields CASSSFDDYPGNTIYF. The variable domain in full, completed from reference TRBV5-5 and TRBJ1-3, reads DAGVTQSPTHLIKTRGQQVTLRCSPISGHKSVSWYQQVLGQGPQFIFQYYEKEERGRGNFPDRFSARQFPNYSSELNVNALLLGDSALYLCASSSFDDYPGNTIYFGEGSWLTVV.

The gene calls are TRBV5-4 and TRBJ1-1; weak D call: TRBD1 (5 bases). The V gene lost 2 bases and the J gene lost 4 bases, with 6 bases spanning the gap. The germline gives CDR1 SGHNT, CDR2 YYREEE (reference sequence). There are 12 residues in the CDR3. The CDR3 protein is CASSFGATEAFF. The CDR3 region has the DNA TGTGCCAGCAGCTTCGGGGCCACTGAAGCTTTCTTT.

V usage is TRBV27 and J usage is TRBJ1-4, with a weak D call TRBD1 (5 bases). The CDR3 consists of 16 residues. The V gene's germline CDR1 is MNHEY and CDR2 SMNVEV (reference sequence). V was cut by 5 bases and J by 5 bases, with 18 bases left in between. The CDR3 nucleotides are TGTGCCAGCAGTGGTATCCGACAGCTAAAAAATGAAAAACTGTTTTTT. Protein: CASSGIRQLKNEKLFF. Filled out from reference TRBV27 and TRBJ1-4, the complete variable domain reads EAQVTQNPRYLITVTGKKLTVTCSQNMNHEYMSWYRQDPGLGLRQIYYSMNVEVTDKGDVPEGYKVSRKEKRNFPLILESPSPNQTSLYFCASSGIRQLKNEKLFFGSGTQLSVL.

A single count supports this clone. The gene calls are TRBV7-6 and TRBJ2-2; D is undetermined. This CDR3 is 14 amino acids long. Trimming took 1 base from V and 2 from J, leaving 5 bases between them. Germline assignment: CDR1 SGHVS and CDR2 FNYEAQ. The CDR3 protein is CASSLVANTGELFF. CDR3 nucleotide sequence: TGTGCCAGCAGCTTAGTAGCTAACACCGGGGAGCTGTTTTTT.

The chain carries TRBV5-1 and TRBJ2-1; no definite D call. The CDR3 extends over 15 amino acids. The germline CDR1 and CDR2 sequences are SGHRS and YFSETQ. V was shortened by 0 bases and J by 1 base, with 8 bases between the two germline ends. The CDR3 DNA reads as TGCGCCAGCAGCTTGGCAAGGCGATCCTACAATGAGCAGTTCTTC. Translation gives CASSLARRSYNEQFF.

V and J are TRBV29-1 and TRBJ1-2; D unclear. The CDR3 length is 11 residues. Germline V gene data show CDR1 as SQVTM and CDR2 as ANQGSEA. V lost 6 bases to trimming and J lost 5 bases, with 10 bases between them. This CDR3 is CSVVDEYGYTF. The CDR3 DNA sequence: TGCAGCGTAGTCGACGAATATGGCTACACCTTC.

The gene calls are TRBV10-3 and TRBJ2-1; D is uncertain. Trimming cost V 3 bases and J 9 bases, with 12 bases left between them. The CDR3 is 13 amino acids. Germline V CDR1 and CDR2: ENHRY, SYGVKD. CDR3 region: CAISDMKAIEQFF. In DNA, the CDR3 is TGTGCCATCAGTGATATGAAGGCGATTGAGCAGTTCTTC.

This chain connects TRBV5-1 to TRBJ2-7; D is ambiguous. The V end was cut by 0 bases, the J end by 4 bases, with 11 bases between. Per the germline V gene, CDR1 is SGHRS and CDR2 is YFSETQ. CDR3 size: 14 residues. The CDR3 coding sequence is TGCGCCAGCAGCTTGGCCGGAGTGGTTTACGAGCAGTACTTC. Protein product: CASSLAGVVYEQYF.

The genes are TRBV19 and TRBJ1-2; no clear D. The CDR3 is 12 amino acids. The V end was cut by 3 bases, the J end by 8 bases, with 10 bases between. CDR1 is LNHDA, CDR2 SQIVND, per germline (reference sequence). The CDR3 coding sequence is TGTGCCAGTAGTATTGGAGTGAGCGGCTACACCTTC. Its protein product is CASSIGVSGYTF.